The 18 T cell receptor beta chains in this list originate from one sample, sequenced in a study of beta chain features in type 1 diabetes. All of the isolated RNA was reverse transcribed, so expressed TCRB transcripts were sequenced. Clones were read by immunoSEQ multiplex PCR, and TCRdb kept only the in-frame ones, dropping some. Of hundreds of thousands of clones in the sample, roughly 16% were seen once. Sequencing was performed on naive CD4+ T cells from blood. The receptors were sampled from a man aged 18-30 years in good health.

The chain couples TRBV7-2 to TRBJ2-1, with TRBD2 as a possible D gene (6 bases). This CDR3 contains 15 residues. Germline CDR1 reads SGHTA; CDR2 reads FQGNSA. Trimming took 1 base from V and 6 from J, leaving 13 bases between them. The CDR3 bases are TGTGCCAGCAGCTTAGTTGGGACTCAGGGCAATGAGCAGTTCTTC. Protein product: CASSLVGTQGNEQFF.

On this clone: Other DNA sequences within the sample encode an identical CDR3. The chain employs TRBV5-1 and TRBJ1-3; D remains unclear. There are 14 residues in the CDR3. Germline V lookup: CDR1 SGHRS, CDR2 YFSETQ. V was shortened by 0 bases and J by 0 bases, with 4 bases between the two germline ends. CDR3: CASSLGDSGNTIYF. DNA of the CDR3: TGCGCCAGCAGCTTGGGGGACTCTGGAAACACCATATATTTT.

J is TRBJ1-5 and V is TRBV6-5, with TRBD1 matching over 7 bases. With V trimmed by 7 bases and J by 4 bases, 7 bases remained unmatched. The CDR3 sequence is 14 residues long. Germline CDR1 is MNHEY and CDR2 is SVGAGI. The CDR3 region has the DNA TGTGCCAGCACAAACAGGGGAGGTAATCAGCCCCAGCATTTT. It yields the protein CASTNRGGNQPQHF.

About this clone itself: Additional DNA sequences in this sample encode the identical CDR3. The rearrangement joins TRBV9 to TRBJ2-5, with D perhaps matching TRBD1 (6 bases). CDR1 is SGDLS, CDR2 YYNGEE, per germline. Trimming took off 0 bases at V and 7 bases at J, with 7 bases between the two ends. CDR3 length: 12 amino acids. The CDR3 loop reads CASSVVGGTQYF. In DNA form, the CDR3 reads TGTGCCAGCAGCGTAGTAGGGGGGACCCAGTACTTC.

This chain uses TRBV2 with TRBJ2-5, with D perhaps matching TRBD1 (5 bases). The CDR3 extends over 15 amino acids. V lost 7 bases and J lost 1, with 16 bases in between. Per germline, CDR1 SNHLY and CDR2 FYNNEI. CDR3 amino acids: CASKWQGGSQETQYF. CDR3 DNA sequence: TGTGCCAGCAAGTGGCAGGGTGGGTCCCAAGAGACCCAGTACTTC. Full variable domain (missing parts from reference TRBV2 and TRBJ2-5): EPEVTQTPSHQVTQMGQEVILRCVPISNHLYFYWYRQILGQKVEFLVSFYNNEISEKSEIFDDQFSVERPDGSNFTLKIRSTKLEDSAMYFCASKWQGGSQETQYFGPGTRLLVL.

The sample holds a few counts of this clone. The rearrangement links TRBV9 to TRBJ1-1; D is perhaps TRBD1 (5 bases). The CDR3 consists of 15 residues. Between the trimmed V and J ends, which lost 0 bases and 3 bases, there was a span of 12 bases. Germline values: CDR1 SGDLS, CDR2 YYNGEE. CDR3 residues: CASSVEGRAYTEAFF. For the CDR3, the DNA is TGTGCCAGCAGCGTAGAGGGCAGGGCCTACACTGAAGCTTTCTTT.

The V and J genes are TRBV27 and TRBJ1-2, with D maybe TRBD1 (5 bases). Between the trimmed V and J ends, which lost 3 bases and 7 bases, there was a span of 9 bases. The CDR3 has 12 residues. Germline V lookup: CDR1 MNHEY, CDR2 SMNVEV (reference sequence). CDR3 nucleotides: TGTGCCAGCAGTTTTCGGGGGAGTGGCTACACCTTC. Protein sequence: CASSFRGSGYTF.

The chain joins TRBV7-9 to TRBJ2-5; D may be TRBD1 (6 bases). CDR1 is SEHNR and CDR2 is FQNEAQ in the germline V gene (reference sequence). Trimming cost V 2 bases and J 4 bases, with 14 bases left between them. CDR3 length equals 15 residues. The CDR3 region is CASSLLGAPGETQYF. CDR3 in DNA: TGTGCCAGCAGCTTACTGGGGGCGCCAGGAGAGACCCAGTACTTC. The whole variable domain, filled in from reference TRBV7-9 and TRBJ2-5, reads DTGVSQNPRHKITKRGQNVTFRCDPISEHNRLYWYRQTLGQGPEFLTYFQNEAQLEKSRLLSDRFSAERPKGSFSTLEIQRTEQGDSAMYLCASSLLGAPGETQYFGPGTRLLVL.

This clone was found a few times. The chain uses TRBV5-1 and TRBJ1-6; D uncertain. V gave up 2 bases and J gave up 7 bases, with 10 bases separating them. The CDR3 sequence is 14 residues long. Germline CDR1 reads SGHRS; CDR2 reads YFSETQ. Here the CDR3 DNA reads TGCGCCAGCAGCTTAGGAGGGATGAATTCACCCCTCCACTTT. It is translated as CASSLGGMNSPLHF.

The V gene is TRBV28, the J gene TRBJ1-2, with D perhaps matching TRBD1 (5 bases). V was cut by 3 bases and J by 8 bases, with 10 bases left in between. Germline V gives CDR1 MDHEN, CDR2 SYDVKM. The CDR3 is made up of 12 amino acids. CDR3 sequence reads: CASSLGVDGYTF. Written as DNA, the CDR3 is TGTGCCAGCAGTTTGGGGGTAGACGGCTACACCTTC.

This rearrangement joins TRBV7-8 to TRBJ1-3, with 8 bases aligning to TRBD1. This CDR3 comprises 15 residues. V trimming: 1 base; J trimming: 8 bases; junction bases outside the gene matches: 7. Germline lookup yields CDR1 SGHVS and CDR2 FQNEAQ. The CDR3 DNA reads as TGTGCCAGCAGCTTAGGGGCACAGGGGGTATACACCATATATTTT. This encodes CASSLGAQGVYTIYF.

This chain links TRBV12-5 with TRBJ1-1; unclear D gene. V was trimmed by 3 bases and J by 5 bases, leaving 10 bases between them. The length of the CDR3 is 13 residues. Germline assignment: CDR1 LGHNT and CDR2 FRNRAP. CDR3 nucleotides: TGTGCTAGTGGTTTCGAGGGTCGGACTGAAGCTTTCTTT. Amino acids: CASGFEGRTEAFF.

The V call is TRBV6-6, the J call TRBJ2-7; D gene uncertain. CDR1 is MNHNY and CDR2 is SVGAGI in the germline V gene (reference sequence). V was pared by 7 bases and J by 2 bases, with 18 bases between. CDR3 length: 15 amino acids. The CDR3 DNA reads TGTGCCAGCACCGGTAACACGGCCCAGACCTACGAGCAGTACTTC. Encoded protein: CASTGNTAQTYEQYF.

The V and J genes are TRBV5-1 and TRBJ2-5; 7 bases fit TRBD2. Germline V lookup: CDR1 SGHRS, CDR2 YFSETQ. The CDR3 length is 14 residues. Unmatched junction bases numbered 4, after V lost 0 bases and J lost 5 bases. The DNA for the CDR3 is TGCGCCAGCAGCTTGGAAGCGGGGAAGGAGACCCAGTACTTC. Protein product: CASSLEAGKETQYF.

This clone was counted at least ten times. This chain links TRBV5-5 with TRBJ2-2; no definite D call. Trimming took 4 bases from V and 2 from J, leaving 3 bases between them. The CDR3 loop spans 12 amino acids. Germline CDR1 SGHKS, CDR2 YYEKEE (reference sequence). Written as DNA, the CDR3 is TGTGCCAGCAGCAAAAACACCGGGGAGCTGTTTTTT. Translating it yields CASSKNTGELFF.

The chain carries TRBV9 and TRBJ2-3, with TRBD2 identical over 11 bases. CDR1 is SGDLS and CDR2 is YYNGEE in the germline V gene. The CDR3 is 20 amino acids. V trimming: 4 bases; J trimming: 0 bases; junction bases outside the gene matches: 16. The CDR3 here is CASSYNHWGSGGASTDTQYF. The CDR3 DNA is TGTGCCAGCAGCTACAACCATTGGGGTAGCGGGGGGGCTAGCACAGATACGCAGTATTTT.

The chain couples TRBV28 to TRBJ1-2, with a possible D match to TRBD1 (6 bases). The ends were cut back, 6 bases at V and 4 bases at J, with 12 bases in the middle. Germline-derived CDR1 and CDR2 are MDHEN and SYDVKM. This CDR3 has 13 amino acids. CDR3 in DNA: TGTGCCAGCAGACATCCAGGGGTCTATGGCTACACCTTC. Amino acids: CASRHPGVYGYTF.

The chain employs TRBV27 and TRBJ2-3; possibly TRBD2 for D (6 bases). The CDR3 consists of 15 residues. Germline CDR1 and CDR2: MNHEY and SMNVEV (reference sequence). Trimming shortened V by 7 bases and J by 5 bases, and 19 bases separated the two germline ends. This chain's CDR3 is CASTLFRGSGDTQYF. As DNA, the CDR3 is TGTGCCAGCACCCTCTTCCGGGGGTCAGGAGATACGCAGTATTTT.